A single sample gave rise to the 27 T cell receptor beta chains below, sequenced in a study of blood T cell repertoires in COVID-19 (dated by TCRdb to between 2020 and 2021). Library preparation used the immunoSEQ multiplex PCR assay. Entries here come from immuneACCESS through TCRdb and include only in-frame sequences with V and J called. Some clones fail to appear in such tables; in the studies checked, an unresolved V gene covers under half of the shortfall, and the cause of the remainder is unknown. Present in this sample are nearly 350,000 clones, roughly 87% of which were seen just once. The ten top clones hold more than 0.8% of the sample. The sample was PBMCs or T cells enriched from blood (not recorded which). The receptors derive from a woman in her twenties or thirties who had recovered from COVID-19.

This sequence joins TRBV30 and TRBJ2-6; D perhaps matches TRBD1 (5 bases). The germline V gene has CDR1 GTSNPN and CDR2 SVGIG (reference sequence). This CDR3 comprises 14 residues. V lost 3 bases, J lost 2 bases, and 8 bases lay in between. The CDR3 DNA sequence: TGTGCCTGGAGGGGGCAGACTGGGGCCAACGTCCTGACTTTC. This encodes CAWRGQTGANVLTF.

The rearrangement links TRBV5-1 to TRBJ1-1; no reliable D call. Germline loops: CDR1 SGHRS, CDR2 YFSETQ. V lost 0 bases and J 1 base, leaving 7 bases between the germline ends. The CDR3 consists of 14 residues. CDR3 in amino acids: CASSLAVQNTEAFF. The CDR3 DNA follows: TGCGCCAGCAGCTTGGCGGTCCAGAACACTGAAGCTTTCTTT.

Of note for this clone: Other DNA sequences in the same sample also yield this CDR3. V usage is TRBV28 and J usage is TRBJ1-2; D might be TRBD1 (6 bases). The CDR3 is made up of 14 amino acids. Germline lookup yields CDR1 MDHEN and CDR2 SYDVKM. V shed 3 bases and J shed 2 bases, with 10 bases lying between them. CDR3 loop: CASSFPDRNYGYTF. CDR3 nucleotide sequence: TGTGCCAGCAGTTTCCCGGACAGAAACTATGGCTACACCTTC.

The chain links TRBV28 to TRBJ1-4; D remains ambiguous. V lost 2 bases and J 0 bases, leaving 7 bases between the germline ends. Germline CDR1 MDHEN, CDR2 SYDVKM. CDR3 size: 15 residues. The CDR3 DNA is TGTGCCAGCAGTTTAATAACATCAACTAATGAAAAACTGTTTTTT. It is translated as CASSLITSTNEKLFF.

J is TRBJ1-1 and V is TRBV7-6; TRBD1 agrees at 11 bases. This CDR3 has 18 residues. Germline values: CDR1 SGHVS, CDR2 FNYEAQ. V trimming: 1 base; J trimming: 3 bases; junction bases outside the gene matches: 10. For the CDR3, the DNA is TGTGCCAGCAGCTTAGGGTCGGCTTGGACAGGGGGCTACACTGAAGCTTTCTTT. Encoded protein: CASSLGSAWTGGYTEAFF.

This chain links TRBV7-6 with TRBJ2-7; D uncertain. This CDR3 is built from 14 residues. Trimming took 0 bases from V and 0 from J, leaving 6 bases between them. CDR1 and CDR2 (germline): SGHVS, FNYEAQ. CDR3 nucleotide sequence: TGTGCCAGCAGCTTAGCTCCGAGCTCCTACGAGCAGTACTTC. It yields the protein CASSLAPSSYEQYF.

This clone was observed a handful of times. The V gene is TRBV5-1, the J gene TRBJ2-3; 8 positions match TRBD1. V was clipped by 4 bases and J by 1 base; unmatched bases: 2. This CDR3 spans 14 amino acids. The V gene's germline CDR1 is SGHRS and CDR2 YFSETQ. The chain's CDR3 is CASSTGGGTDTQYF. In nucleotides, the CDR3 is TGCGCCAGCAGCACAGGGGGTGGCACAGATACGCAGTATTTT.

J is TRBJ1-1 and V is TRBV7-9; 10 bases map to TRBD1. This CDR3 is 15 amino acids long. With V trimmed by 3 bases and J by 9 bases, 10 bases remained unmatched. Germline V gives CDR1 SEHNR, CDR2 FQNEAQ (reference sequence). CDR3: CASSFGSGTGEKAFF. CDR3 DNA sequence: TGTGCCAGCAGCTTCGGATCCGGGACAGGGGAGAAAGCTTTCTTT.

V is TRBV7-2 and J is TRBJ2-6, with 8 positions matching TRBD2. The V and J ends lost 5 bases and 2 bases, in that order; junction bases with no gene match: 2. This CDR3 contains 15 residues. CDR1 and CDR2 (germline): SGHTA, FQGNSA. CDR3 sequence (DNA): TGTGCCAGCAGCCGGGAGGGGCCTGGGGCCAACGTCCTGACTTTC. This sequence encodes CASSREGPGANVLTF.

There are a few counts of this clone. The chain links TRBV28 to TRBJ1-5; TRBD1 aligns across 8 bases. The CDR3 spans 16 residues. The V segment lost 4 bases and the J segment 3 bases; nucleotides outside the gene matches: 8. Germline V gene data show CDR1 as MDHEN and CDR2 as SYDVKM. The CDR3 coding sequence is TGTGCCAGCAGTTCTCAGGGGGCGAATGTCAATCAGCCCCAGCATTTT. Its protein product is CASSSQGANVNQPQHF.

This rearrangement joins TRBV2 to TRBJ2-3, with TRBD2 identical over 13 bases. J was trimmed by 2 bases and V by 3 bases; bases with no gene match: 8. From germline, CDR1 is SNHLY and CDR2 FYNNEI. This CDR3 contains 18 residues. In DNA, the CDR3 is TGTGCCAGCAGTGAGACCAGACTAGCGGGGGGTTACACAGATACGCAGTATTTT. This codes for CASSETRLAGGYTDTQYF.

This clone showed up just once. This chain joins TRBV11-2 and TRBJ2-1; TRBD2 agrees at 8 bases. The CDR3 spans 16 residues. The germline CDR1 and CDR2 sequences are SGHAT and FQNNGV. J lost 8 bases, V lost 0 bases, and 9 bases had no gene match. CDR3 sequence (DNA): TGTGCCAGCAGCTTAGAACTAGCGGCCGTCCACCATGAGCAGTTCTTC. The encoded protein is CASSLELAAVHHEQFF. Based on the CDR3 plus reference TRBV11-2 and TRBJ2-1, the full variable domain is EAGVAQSPRYKIIEKRQSVAFWCNPISGHATLYWYQQILGQGPKLLIQFQNNGVVDDSQLPKDRFSAERLKGVDSTLKIQPAKLEDSAVYLCASSLELAAVHHEQFFGPGTRLTVL.

The V and J genes are TRBV30 and TRBJ1-2; 9 bases align to TRBD1. CDR1 is GTSNPN and CDR2 is SVGIG in the germline V gene (reference sequence). Losses at the gene ends were 0 bases for V and 8 bases for J; bases not matched to a gene: 7. This CDR3 is built from 14 residues. The CDR3 DNA follows: TGTGCCTGGAGTGTACTCCGACAGGGGGGGGGCTACACCTTC. This codes for CAWSVLRQGGGYTF.

The chain links TRBV10-1 to TRBJ2-3; 12 bases match TRBD2. The CDR3 is 16 amino acids. The V gene end was trimmed by 5 bases and the J gene end by 2 bases; junction bases not matched to a gene: 5. Germline values: CDR1 WNHNN, CDR2 SYGVQD (reference sequence). CDR3 residues: CASSSGLAGNTDTQYF. DNA of the CDR3: TGCGCCAGCAGTTCCGGACTAGCGGGGAACACAGATACGCAGTATTTT.

This clone was observed once. The rearrangement joins TRBV18 to TRBJ1-3; 7 bases line up with TRBD1. CDR3 length equals 18 residues. CDR1 KGHSH and CDR2 LQKENI come from the germline V gene. The trim removed 1 base at V and 0 bases at J, leaving 9 bases unmatched. The CDR3 loop is CASSPLSQGLSSGNTIYF. The CDR3 nucleotides are TGTGCCAGCTCACCACTATCACAGGGGCTGAGCTCTGGAAACACCATATATTTT. Drawing the rest from reference TRBV18 and TRBJ1-3, the complete variable domain is NAGVMQNPRHLVRRRGQEARLRCSPMKGHSHVYWYRQLPEEGLKFMVYLQKENIIDESGMPKERFSAEFPKEGPSILRIQQVVRGDSAAYFCASSPLSQGLSSGNTIYFGEGSWLTVV.

The chain carries TRBV9 and TRBJ2-3; 12 nucleotides agree with TRBD2. The germline V gene has CDR1 SGDLS and CDR2 YYNGEE. Trimming removed 4 bases from V and 9 bases from J; junction bases left unmatched: 9. This CDR3 spans 15 amino acids. The CDR3 region is CASSPASGGVGTQYF. The CDR3 DNA follows: TGTGCCAGCAGCCCGGCTAGCGGGGGGGTTGGCACGCAGTATTTT.

This clone was seen only once. The chain couples TRBV21-1 to TRBJ2-4; the table's D call, TRBD1, has no DNA check behind it. TRBV21-1 corresponds to a pseudogene. The CDR3 has 18 amino acids. Here the CDR3 reads CASSKAGAPVGAKNIQYF. For the CDR3, the DNA is TGTGCCAGCAGCAAAGCGGGGGCCCCGGTGGGAGCCAAAAACATTCAGTACTTC.

The chain links TRBV10-2 to TRBJ2-3, with TRBD2 matching 11 bases. CDR1 is WSHSY, CDR2 SAAADI, per germline. J was trimmed by 0 bases and V by 10 bases; bases with no gene match: 9. This CDR3 is 16 amino acids long. In DNA form, the CDR3 reads TGCGCCATCGGGGGGACTAGCGGACCCAGCACAGATACGCAGTATTTT. Amino acids: CAIGGTSGPSTDTQYF.

Comment on this clone: Its ends do not fully match the called genes, so a read error is possible. The chain is built from TRBV5-1 and TRBJ1-1, with 8 positions matching TRBD1. Germline CDR1 and CDR2: SGHRS and YFSETQ. The CDR3 covers 16 residues. Written as DNA, the CDR3 is TGCCCCAGCAGCATACAGGGGGAGGGGGTGAACACTGAAGCTTTCTTT. It yields the protein CPSSIQGEGVNTEAFF.

The chain is built from TRBV4-2 and TRBJ1-5; D call uncertain. The CDR3 consists of 15 residues. V lost 2 bases and J lost 0, with 8 bases in between. CDR1 is LGHNA and CDR2 is YNFKEQ in the germline V gene. The CDR3 DNA sequence: TGTGCCAGCAGCCAACAGACAAATAGCAATCAGCCCCAGCATTTT. The encoded protein is CASSQQTNSNQPQHF.

The gene calls are TRBV6-5 and TRBJ2-7, with D possibly matching TRBD2 (6 bases). V lost 6 bases, J lost 2 bases, and 14 bases lay in between. The CDR3 spans 14 residues. Germline V gene data show CDR1 as MNHEY and CDR2 as SVGAGI. The CDR3 protein is CASSTGTGAYEQYF. DNA for the CDR3: TGTGCCAGCAGCACCGGGACGGGGGCCTACGAGCAGTACTTC.

As to this clone: This same CDR3 is encoded by further DNA sequences in the sample. The J gene is TRBJ1-2, the V gene TRBV5-1, with 9 positions matching TRBD1. The CDR3 loop spans 13 amino acids. The junction had 3 bases not matched to a gene; V was cut back by 4 bases and J by 5 bases. The germline V gene has CDR1 SGHRS and CDR2 YFSETQ. CDR3 nucleotides: TGCGCCAGCAGCGTGGGACAGGGATATGGCTACACCTTC. Translating gives CASSVGQGYGYTF.

V gene TRBV2 combines with J gene TRBJ2-1; D gene unclear. Germline loops: CDR1 SNHLY, CDR2 FYNNEI. This CDR3 has 13 amino acids. The germline V and J ends were trimmed by 0 bases and 5 bases, with 5 bases remaining between them. The CDR3 DNA sequence: TGTGCCAGCAGTGAAGCGCACAACAATGAGCAGTTCTTC. Protein product: CASSEAHNNEQFF.

This chain connects TRBV2 to TRBJ2-2; D is ambiguous. This CDR3 contains 14 residues. Trimming stripped 4 bases from V and 5 bases from J, with 11 bases between. Germline V gives CDR1 SNHLY, CDR2 FYNNEI. The CDR3 coding sequence is TGTGCCAGCAGTGGGTGGCAGTCAACCGGGGAGCTGTTTTTT. Translated, it gives CASSGWQSTGELFF.

The chain employs TRBV6-2 or TRBV6-3 and TRBJ2-2; D ambiguous. There are 14 residues in the CDR3. Deletions cut 4 bases from V and 9 bases from J, with 15 bases between. Germline V lookup: CDR1 MNHEY, CDR2 SVGEGT. The CDR3 region has the DNA TGTGCCAGCAGTTCGACCACACGCGGTCGGGAGCTGTTTTTT. It encodes CASSSTTRGRELFF.

The chain recombines TRBV27 with TRBJ1-2; weak D call: TRBD1 (6 bases). V was trimmed by 5 bases and J by 5 bases, leaving 18 bases between them. Germline values: CDR1 MNHEY, CDR2 SMNVEV (reference sequence). This CDR3 spans 15 amino acids. CDR3 residues: CASSVAGVGGYGYTF. The CDR3 DNA reads as TGTGCCAGCAGTGTGGCAGGGGTCGGAGGTTATGGCTACACCTTC.

The chain carries TRBV30 and TRBJ1-5; 8 nucleotides match TRBD1. Germline values: CDR1 GTSNPN, CDR2 SVGIG (reference sequence). V gave up 2 bases and J gave up 5 bases; unmatched junction bases: 5. The CDR3 loop spans 14 amino acids. CDR3 residues: CAWSKGTGHQPQHF. The CDR3 DNA is TGTGCCTGGAGTAAAGGGACAGGTCATCAGCCCCAGCATTTT.